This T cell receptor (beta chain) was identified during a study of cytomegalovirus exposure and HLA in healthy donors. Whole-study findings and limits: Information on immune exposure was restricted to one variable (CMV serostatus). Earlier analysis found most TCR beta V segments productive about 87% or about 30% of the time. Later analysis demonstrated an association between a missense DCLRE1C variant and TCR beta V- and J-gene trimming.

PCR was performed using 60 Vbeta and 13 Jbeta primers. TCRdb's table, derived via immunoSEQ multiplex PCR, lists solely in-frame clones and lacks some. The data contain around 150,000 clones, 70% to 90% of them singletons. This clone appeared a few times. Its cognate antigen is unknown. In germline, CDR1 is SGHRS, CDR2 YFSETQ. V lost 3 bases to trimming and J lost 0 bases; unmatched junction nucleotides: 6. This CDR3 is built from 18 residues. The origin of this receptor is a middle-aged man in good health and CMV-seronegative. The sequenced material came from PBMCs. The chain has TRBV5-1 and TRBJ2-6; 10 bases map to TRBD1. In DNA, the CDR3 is TGCGCCAGCAGCTCTGGACAGGGGGGAAGCTCTGGGGCCAACGTCCTGACTTTC. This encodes CASSSGQGGSSGANVLTF.